The text below deals with one T cell receptor (beta chain). Its antigen is not known. CDR1 LNHDA and CDR2 SQIVND come from the germline V gene (reference sequence). Losses at the gene ends were 2 bases for V and 8 bases for J; bases not matched to a gene: 7. The CDR3 sequence is 15 residues long. The record originates from a study of cytomegalovirus exposure and HLA in healthy donors. The PCR used 60 Vbeta and 13 Jbeta primers. Sequencing used immunoSEQ multiplex PCR; TCRdb keeps in-frame clones, though not all of them. There are tens of thousands of clones in the sample; around 87% occur only once, and 2.5% to 3.5% lies in the top ten. Findings and caveats of the study: With high specificity and sensitivity, the classifier reportedly diagnosed cytomegalovirus status.

Sequencing was done on a sample of PBMCs. The TCR originated in a boy younger than 18 in good health and CMV-seronegative. The chain couples TRBV19 to TRBJ2-3, with 10 bases fitting TRBD1. CDR3 nucleotides: TGTGCCAGTAGTATATTGGGGACAGGGGATGGTACGCAGTATTTT. It codes for CASSILGTGDGTQYF.